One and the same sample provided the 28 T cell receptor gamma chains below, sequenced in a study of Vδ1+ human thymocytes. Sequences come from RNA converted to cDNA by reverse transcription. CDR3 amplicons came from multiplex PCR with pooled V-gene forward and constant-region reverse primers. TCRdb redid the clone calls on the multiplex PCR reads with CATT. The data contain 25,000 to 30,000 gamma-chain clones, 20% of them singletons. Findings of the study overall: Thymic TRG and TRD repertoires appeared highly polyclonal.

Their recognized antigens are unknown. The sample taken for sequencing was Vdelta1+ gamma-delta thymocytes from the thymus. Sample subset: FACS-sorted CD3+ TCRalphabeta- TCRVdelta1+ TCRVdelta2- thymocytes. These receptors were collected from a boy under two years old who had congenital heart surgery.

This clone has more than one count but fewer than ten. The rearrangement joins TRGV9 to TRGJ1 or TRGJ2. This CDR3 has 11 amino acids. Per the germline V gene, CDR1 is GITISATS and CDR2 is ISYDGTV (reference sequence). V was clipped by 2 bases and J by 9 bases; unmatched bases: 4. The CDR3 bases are TGTGCCTTGTGGGAGGACGCTAAGAAACTCTTT. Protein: CALWEDAKKLF.

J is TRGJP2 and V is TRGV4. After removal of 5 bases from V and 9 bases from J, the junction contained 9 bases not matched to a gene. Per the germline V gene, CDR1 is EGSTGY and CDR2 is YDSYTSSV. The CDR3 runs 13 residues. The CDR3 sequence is CATWVNGNWIKTF. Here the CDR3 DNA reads TGTGCCACCTGGGTCAACGGAAATTGGATCAAGACGTTT.

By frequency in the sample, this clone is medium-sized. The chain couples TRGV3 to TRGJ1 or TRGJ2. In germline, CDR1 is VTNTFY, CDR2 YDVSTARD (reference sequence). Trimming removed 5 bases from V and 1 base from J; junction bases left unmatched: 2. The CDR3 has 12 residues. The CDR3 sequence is CATWVNYYKKLF. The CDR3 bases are TGTGCCACCTGGGTCAATTATTATAAGAAACTCTTT.

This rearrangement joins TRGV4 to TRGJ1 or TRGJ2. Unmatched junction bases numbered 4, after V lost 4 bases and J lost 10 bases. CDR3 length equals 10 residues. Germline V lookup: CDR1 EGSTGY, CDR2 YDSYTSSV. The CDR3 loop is CATWEEKKLF. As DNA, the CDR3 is TGTGCCACCTGGGAGGAAAAGAAACTCTTT.

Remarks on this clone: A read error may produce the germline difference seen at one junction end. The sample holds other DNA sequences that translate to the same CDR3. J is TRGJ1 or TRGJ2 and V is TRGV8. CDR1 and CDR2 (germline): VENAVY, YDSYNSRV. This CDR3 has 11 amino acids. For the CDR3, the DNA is TGTGCCACTTGGGATAGAAGACGGAAACTCTTT. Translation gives CATWDRRRKLF.

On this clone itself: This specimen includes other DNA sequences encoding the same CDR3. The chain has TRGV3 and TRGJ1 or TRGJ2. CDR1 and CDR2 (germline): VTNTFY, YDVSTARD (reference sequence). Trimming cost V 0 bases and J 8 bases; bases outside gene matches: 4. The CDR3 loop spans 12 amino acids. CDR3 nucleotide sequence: TGTGCCACCTGGGACAGGCGGGATAAGAAACTCTTT. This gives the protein CATWDRRDKKLF.

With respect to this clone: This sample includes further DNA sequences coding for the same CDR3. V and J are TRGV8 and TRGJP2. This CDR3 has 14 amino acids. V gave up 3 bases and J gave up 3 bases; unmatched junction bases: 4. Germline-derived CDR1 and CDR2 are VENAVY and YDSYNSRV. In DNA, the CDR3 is TGTGCCACCTGGGATGGCGGTAGTGATTGGATCAAGACGTTT. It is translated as CATWDGGSDWIKTF.

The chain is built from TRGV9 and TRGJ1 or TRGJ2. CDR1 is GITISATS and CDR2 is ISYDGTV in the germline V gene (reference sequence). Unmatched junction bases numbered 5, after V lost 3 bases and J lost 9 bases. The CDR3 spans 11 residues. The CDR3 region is CALWELCKKLF. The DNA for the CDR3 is TGTGCCTTGTGGGAGTTATGTAAGAAACTCTTT.

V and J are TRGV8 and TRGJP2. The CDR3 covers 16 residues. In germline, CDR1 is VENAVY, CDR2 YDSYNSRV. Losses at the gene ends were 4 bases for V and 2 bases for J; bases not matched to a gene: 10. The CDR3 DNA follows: TGTGCCACCTGGGAAGTGAGAGGAAGTAGTGATTGGATCAAGACGTTT. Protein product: CATWEVRGSSDWIKTF.

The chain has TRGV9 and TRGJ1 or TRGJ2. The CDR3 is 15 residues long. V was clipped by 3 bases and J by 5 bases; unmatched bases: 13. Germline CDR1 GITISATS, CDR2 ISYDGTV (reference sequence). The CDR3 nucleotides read TGTGCCTTGTGGGAGCCGTCGGGTTTTCATTATAAGAAACTCTTT. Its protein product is CALWEPSGFHYKKLF.

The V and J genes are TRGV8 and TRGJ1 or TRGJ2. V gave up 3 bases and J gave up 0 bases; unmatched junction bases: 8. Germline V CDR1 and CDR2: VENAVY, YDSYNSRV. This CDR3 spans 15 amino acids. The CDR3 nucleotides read TGTGCCACCTGGGATCTGAAGAGGAATTATTATAAGAAACTCTTT. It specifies CATWDLKRNYYKKLF.

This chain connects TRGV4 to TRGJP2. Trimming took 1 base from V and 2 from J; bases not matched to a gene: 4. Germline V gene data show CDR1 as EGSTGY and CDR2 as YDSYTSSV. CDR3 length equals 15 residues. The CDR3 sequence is CATWDGTSSDWIKTF. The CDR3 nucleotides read TGTGCCACCTGGGATGGTACGAGTAGTGATTGGATCAAGACGTTT.

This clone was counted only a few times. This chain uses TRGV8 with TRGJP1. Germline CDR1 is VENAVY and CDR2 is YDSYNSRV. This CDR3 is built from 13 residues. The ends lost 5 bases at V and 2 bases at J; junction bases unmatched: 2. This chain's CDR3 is CATWVTTGWFKIF. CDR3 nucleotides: TGTGCCACCTGGGTCACCACTGGTTGGTTCAAGATATTT.

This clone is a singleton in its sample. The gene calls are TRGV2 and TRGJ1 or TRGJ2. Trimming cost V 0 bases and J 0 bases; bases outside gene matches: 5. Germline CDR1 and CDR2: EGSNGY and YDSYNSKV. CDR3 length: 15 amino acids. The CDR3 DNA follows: TGTGCCACCTGGGACGGGACGATGAATTATTATAAGAAACTCTTT. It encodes CATWDGTMNYYKKLF.

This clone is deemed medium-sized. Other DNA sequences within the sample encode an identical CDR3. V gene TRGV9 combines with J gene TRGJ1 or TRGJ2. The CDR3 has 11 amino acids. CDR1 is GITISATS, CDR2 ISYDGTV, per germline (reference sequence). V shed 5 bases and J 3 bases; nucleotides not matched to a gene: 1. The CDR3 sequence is CALWVYYKKLF. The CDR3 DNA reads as TGTGCCTTGTGGGTTTATTATAAGAAACTCTTT.

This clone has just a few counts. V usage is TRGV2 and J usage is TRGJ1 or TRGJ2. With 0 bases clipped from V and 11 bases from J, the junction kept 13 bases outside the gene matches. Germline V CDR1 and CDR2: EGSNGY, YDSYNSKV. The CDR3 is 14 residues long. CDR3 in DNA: TGTGCCACCTGGGACGGGCCACGGCCGTTGGAGAAACTCTTT. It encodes CATWDGPRPLEKLF.

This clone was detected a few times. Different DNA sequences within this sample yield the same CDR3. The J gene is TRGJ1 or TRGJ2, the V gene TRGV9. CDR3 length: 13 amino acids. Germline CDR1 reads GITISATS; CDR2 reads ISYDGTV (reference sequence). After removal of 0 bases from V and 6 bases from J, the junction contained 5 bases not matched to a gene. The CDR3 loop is CALWEVLGYKKLF. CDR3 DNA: TGTGCCTTGTGGGAGGTGTTAGGTTATAAGAAACTCTTT.

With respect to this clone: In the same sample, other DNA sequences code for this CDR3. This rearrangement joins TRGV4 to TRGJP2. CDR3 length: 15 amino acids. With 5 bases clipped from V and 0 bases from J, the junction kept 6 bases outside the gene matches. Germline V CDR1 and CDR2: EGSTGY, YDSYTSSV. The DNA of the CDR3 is TGTGCCACCTGGGGCTTATATAGTAGTGATTGGATCAAGACGTTT. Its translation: CATWGLYSSDWIKTF.

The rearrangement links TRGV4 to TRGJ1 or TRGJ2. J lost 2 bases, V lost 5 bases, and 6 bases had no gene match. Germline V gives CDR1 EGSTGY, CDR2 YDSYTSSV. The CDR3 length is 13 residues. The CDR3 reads CATWGRDYYKKLF. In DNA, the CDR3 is TGTGCCACCTGGGGACGAGATTATTATAAGAAACTCTTT.

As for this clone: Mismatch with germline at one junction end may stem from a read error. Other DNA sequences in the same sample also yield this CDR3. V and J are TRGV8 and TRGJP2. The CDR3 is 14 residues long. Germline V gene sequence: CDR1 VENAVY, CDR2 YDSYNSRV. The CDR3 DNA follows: TGTGCCACCTGGGATAGGGGTAGTGATTGGATCAAGACATTT. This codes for CATWDRGSDWIKTF.

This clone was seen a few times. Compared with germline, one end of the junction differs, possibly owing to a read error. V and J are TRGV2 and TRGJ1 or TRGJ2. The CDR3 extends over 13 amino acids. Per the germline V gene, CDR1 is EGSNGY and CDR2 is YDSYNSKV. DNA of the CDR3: TGTGCCACCTGGGACGAGGATTATTATAAGAAGCTCTTT. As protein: CATWDEDYYKKLF.

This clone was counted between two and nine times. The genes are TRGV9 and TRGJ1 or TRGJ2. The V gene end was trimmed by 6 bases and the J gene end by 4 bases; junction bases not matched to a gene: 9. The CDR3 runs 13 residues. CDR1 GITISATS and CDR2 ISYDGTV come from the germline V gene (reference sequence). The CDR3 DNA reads TGTGCCTTGTGGTATTCCCCGTATTATAAGAAACTCTTT. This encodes CALWYSPYYKKLF.

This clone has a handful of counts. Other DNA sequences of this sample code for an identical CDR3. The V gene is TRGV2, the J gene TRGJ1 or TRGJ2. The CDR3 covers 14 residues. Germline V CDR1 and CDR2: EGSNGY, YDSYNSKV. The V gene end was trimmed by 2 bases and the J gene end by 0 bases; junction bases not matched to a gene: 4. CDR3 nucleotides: TGTGCCACCTGGGACGAAACGAATTATTATAAGAAACTCTTT. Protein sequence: CATWDETNYYKKLF.

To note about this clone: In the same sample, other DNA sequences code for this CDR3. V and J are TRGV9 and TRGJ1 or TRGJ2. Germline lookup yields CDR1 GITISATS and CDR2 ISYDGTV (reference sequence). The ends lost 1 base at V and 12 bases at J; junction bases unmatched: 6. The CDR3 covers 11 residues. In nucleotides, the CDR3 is TGTGCCTTGTGGGAGGTTAGGTGGAAACTCTTT. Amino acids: CALWEVRWKLF.

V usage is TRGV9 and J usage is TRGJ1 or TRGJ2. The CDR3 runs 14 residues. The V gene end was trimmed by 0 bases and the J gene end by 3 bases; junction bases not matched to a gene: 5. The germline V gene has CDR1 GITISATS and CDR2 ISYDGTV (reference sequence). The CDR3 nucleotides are TGTGCCTTGTGGGAGGTGGACGTTTATTATAAGAAACTCTTT. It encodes CALWEVDVYYKKLF.

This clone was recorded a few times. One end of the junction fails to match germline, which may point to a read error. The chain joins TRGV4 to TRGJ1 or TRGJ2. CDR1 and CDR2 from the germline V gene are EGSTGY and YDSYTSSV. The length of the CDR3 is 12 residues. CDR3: CATWVGDYKKLF. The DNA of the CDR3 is TGCGCCACCTGGGTAGGAGATTATAAGAAACTCTTT.

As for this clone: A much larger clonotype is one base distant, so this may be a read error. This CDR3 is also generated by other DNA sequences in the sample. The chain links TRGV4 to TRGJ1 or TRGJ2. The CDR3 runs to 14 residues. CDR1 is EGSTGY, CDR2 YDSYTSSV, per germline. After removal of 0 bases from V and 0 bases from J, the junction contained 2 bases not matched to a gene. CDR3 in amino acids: CATWDGSNYYKKLF. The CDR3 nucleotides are TGTGCCACCTGGGATGGGTCGAATTATTATAAGAAACTCTTT.

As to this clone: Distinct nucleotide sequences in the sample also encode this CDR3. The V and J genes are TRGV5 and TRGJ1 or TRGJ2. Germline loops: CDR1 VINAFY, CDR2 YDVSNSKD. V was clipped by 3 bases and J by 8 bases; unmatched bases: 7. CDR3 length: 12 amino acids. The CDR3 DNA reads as TGTGCCACCTGGGACCGCCCGCATAAGAAACTCTTT. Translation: CATWDRPHKKLF.